The 21 T cell receptor beta chains listed next were all sequenced from one sample in a study of blood T cell repertoires in COVID-19. This table comes from immunoSEQ multiplex PCR, and its TCRdb copy is limited to in-frame clones, with some not included. The data contain about 150,000 clones, around 84% of them singletons. Sequences were obtained from PBMCs or T cells enriched from blood (not recorded which). These receptors originate from a man aged 45-60 years who had recovered from COVID-19.

This chain links TRBV6-5 with TRBJ2-1, with 10 positions matching TRBD1. Germline assignment: CDR1 MNHEY and CDR2 SVGAGI. Trimming at V came to 8 bases and at J to 4 bases, leaving 5 bases not matched to a gene. The CDR3 covers 14 residues. The CDR3 is CASARDRGYNEQFF. The DNA of the CDR3 is TGTGCCAGCGCCCGGGACAGGGGTTACAATGAGCAGTTCTTC.

This rearrangement joins TRBV15 to TRBJ1-2, with D possibly TRBD1 on 6 matching bases. The germline CDR1 and CDR2 sequences are LNHNV and YYDKDF (reference sequence). The CDR3 runs to 15 residues. The V gene lost 0 bases and the J gene lost 3 bases, with 11 bases spanning the gap. The CDR3: CATSREGAPYYGYTF. CDR3 nucleotide sequence: TGTGCCACCAGCAGAGAGGGGGCCCCGTACTATGGCTACACCTTC.

The gene calls are TRBV4-3 and TRBJ1-1; 7 bases fit TRBD1. The CDR3 is made up of 14 amino acids. Germline assignment: CDR1 LGHNA and CDR2 YSLEER. V lost 6 bases to trimming and J lost 2 bases; unmatched junction nucleotides: 6. CDR3 sequence (DNA): TGCGCCAGCAGTGACGGGACAGCCAACACTGAAGCTTTCTTT. As protein: CASSDGTANTEAFF.

This rearrangement joins TRBV6-5 to TRBJ2-6, with 7 bases matching TRBD1. The germline V gene has CDR1 MNHEY and CDR2 SVGAGI. The CDR3 is 15 amino acids. J lost 2 bases, V lost 6 bases, and 4 bases had no gene match. The CDR3 coding sequence is TGTGCCAGCAGGAACAGGGGCACTGGGGCCAACGTCCTGACTTTC. Its translation is CASRNRGTGANVLTF.

V gene TRBV29-1 combines with J gene TRBJ1-1; 9 bases align to TRBD1. Germline V gives CDR1 SQVTM, CDR2 ANQGSEA. The CDR3 is 13 residues long. With V trimmed by 7 bases and J by 4 bases, 7 bases remained unmatched. The CDR3 loop reads CSGTGGAVTEAFF. For the CDR3, the DNA is TGCAGCGGTACAGGGGGCGCGGTCACTGAAGCTTTCTTT.

This clone has only one observation. The gene calls are TRBV6-5 and TRBJ1-2; 7 bases match TRBD1. Trimming removed 6 bases from V and 6 bases from J; junction bases left unmatched: 7. CDR3 size: 13 residues. CDR1 MNHEY and CDR2 SVGAGI come from the germline V gene. The DNA of the CDR3 is TGTGCCAGCAGAATTAGACAGGGAGATGGCTACACCTTC. Protein: CASRIRQGDGYTF.

V is TRBV5-6 and J is TRBJ2-3, with a weak D call TRBD1 (5 bases). This CDR3 region has 16 residues. Looked up from germline, CDR1 is SGHDT and CDR2 is YYEEEE. V lost 1 base and J lost 0, with 12 bases in between. The CDR3 DNA sequence: TGTGCCAGCAGCTTGTACTCAGGGTCTAGCACAGATACGCAGTATTTT. This codes for CASSLYSGSSTDTQYF.

The rearrangement joins TRBV4-3 to TRBJ1-2, with TRBD1 matching over 10 bases. The CDR3 consists of 15 residues. V gave up 4 bases and J gave up 4 bases; unmatched junction bases: 6. The germline gives CDR1 LGHNA, CDR2 YSLEER. The CDR3 loop is CASSLGTGALYGYTF. The CDR3 region has the DNA TGCGCCAGCAGCCTGGGGACAGGGGCCCTCTATGGCTACACCTTC.

The chain has TRBV12-3 or TRBV12-4 and TRBJ1-2; 7 bases align to TRBD1. CDR3 length: 13 residues. V gave up 6 bases and J gave up 4 bases; unmatched junction bases: 5. CDR3: CASRTGSGYGYTF. In DNA form, the CDR3 reads TGTGCCAGCAGGACAGGGTCTGGCTATGGCTACACCTTC.

This chain connects TRBV10-3 to TRBJ1-2; the D gene is possibly TRBD1 (5 bases). V was pared by 3 bases and J by 6 bases, with 20 bases between. The CDR3 is 16 amino acids. Germline loops: CDR1 ENHRY, CDR2 SYGVKD. CDR3 region: CAISDRTGTKSDGYTF. The DNA for the CDR3 is TGTGCCATCAGTGATCGAACCGGGACTAAATCGGATGGCTACACCTTC.

This clone was picked up a small number of times. The rearrangement links TRBV18 to TRBJ1-3, with D possibly matching TRBD1 (6 bases). CDR3 length: 17 residues. Trimming shortened V by 1 base and J by 0 bases, and 13 bases separated the two germline ends. Germline V CDR1 and CDR2: KGHSH, LQKENI. CDR3 bases: TGTGCCAGCTCACCACTTTCGGGACACCTCTCTGGAAACACCATATATTTT. Amino acids: CASSPLSGHLSGNTIYF.

V and J are TRBV5-1 and TRBJ2-4; the D is unclear. This CDR3 has 13 amino acids. Trimming removed 6 bases from V and 6 bases from J, with 13 bases in between. Germline V gene lookup returns CDR1 SGHRS and CDR2 YFSETQ. The DNA for the CDR3 is TGCGCCAGCACCCACGACTCCAGAAACATTCAGTACTTC. It translates to CASTHDSRNIQYF.

The chain uses TRBV11-1 and TRBJ1-1; D unresolved. The CDR3 contains 12 residues. Trimming shortened V by 4 bases and J by 12 bases, and 15 bases separated the two germline ends. The germline gives CDR1 SGHAT, CDR2 FQDESV (reference sequence). The CDR3 region has the DNA TGTGCCAGCAGCTCCGGTCGGCAGGAACCTTTCTTT. Translating it yields CASSSGRQEPFF.

The CDR3 reads CASSLEGYNRGPVLEQFF. The CDR3 DNA sequence: TGCGCCAGCAGCTTGGAGGGGTATAACAGGGGGCCGGTCCTGGAGCAGTTCTTC. This chain connects TRBV5-1 to TRBJ2-1; 9 bases agree with TRBD1. The CDR3 contains 18 residues. Per the germline V gene, CDR1 is SGHRS and CDR2 is YFSETQ. The J segment lost 10 bases and the V segment lost 0 bases, leaving 17 bases of the junction unmatched.

The chain uses TRBV3-1 (or the pseudogene TRBV3-2) and TRBJ1-3, with TRBD1 matching over 8 bases. Germline lookup yields CDR1 LGHDT and CDR2 YNNKEL (reference sequence). This CDR3 has 17 amino acids. The V gene end was trimmed by 1 base and the J gene end by 4 bases; junction bases not matched to a gene: 9. As DNA, the CDR3 is TGTGCCAGCAGCCAAGGTCCAGGGGGCGTAGGAGGAAACACCATATATTTT. This translates into CASSQGPGGVGGNTIYF.

This clone was recorded a few times. The J gene is TRBJ1-1, the V gene TRBV5-4; D call uncertain. There are 13 residues in the CDR3. Per germline, CDR1 SGHNT and CDR2 YYREEE (reference sequence). The V gene lost 4 bases and the J gene lost 4 bases, with 11 bases spanning the gap. DNA for the CDR3: TGTGCCAGCAGCAAGACATCGGCCACTGAAGCTTTCTTT. It codes for CASSKTSATEAFF.

V gene TRBV5-5 combines with J gene TRBJ2-3; D is possibly TRBD1 (5 bases). Germline CDR1 and CDR2: SGHKS and YYEKEE (reference sequence). The CDR3 loop spans 16 amino acids. Between the trimmed V and J ends, which lost 4 bases and 2 bases, there was a span of 17 bases. CDR3 amino acids: CASSPLAGPPTDTQYF. The CDR3, as DNA: TGTGCCAGCAGCCCCCTCGCAGGGCCGCCCACAGATACGCAGTATTTT.

This clone has just a few counts. The rearrangement links TRBV20-1 to TRBJ2-7, with D perhaps TRBD2 (6 bases). V gave up 3 bases and J gave up 12 bases, with 18 bases separating them. The CDR3 totals 12 residues. Per the germline V gene, CDR1 is DFQATT and CDR2 is SNEGSKA (reference sequence). CDR3 coding DNA: TGCAGTGCTAGTGGGCCGGGAGCATTTAGGTACTTC. Its translation is CSASGPGAFRYF.

The J gene is TRBJ2-3, the V gene TRBV5-6; 10 bases align to TRBD2. The V segment lost 2 bases and the J segment 1 base; nucleotides outside the gene matches: 10. CDR1 SGHDT and CDR2 YYEEEE come from the germline V gene. The CDR3 is 18 residues long. This CDR3 reads CASSFGLAEIVGTDTQYF. CDR3 in DNA: TGTGCCAGCAGCTTTGGACTAGCGGAAATTGTTGGCACAGATACGCAGTATTTT. Using reference TRBV5-6 and TRBJ2-3 for the parts outside the CDR3, the full variable domain is DAGVTQSPTHLIKTRGQQVTLRCSPKSGHDTVSWYQQALGQGPQFIFQYYEEEERQRGNFPDRFSGHQFPNYSSELNVNALLLGDSALYLCASSFGLAEIVGTDTQYFGPGTRLTVL.

This chain connects TRBV18 to TRBJ2-1; TRBD2 aligns across 11 bases. Germline loops: CDR1 KGHSH, CDR2 LQKENI. The CDR3 is made up of 15 amino acids. V shed 3 bases and J 6 bases; nucleotides not matched to a gene: 4. The CDR3: CASSPASGGTNEQFF. The CDR3, as DNA: TGTGCCAGCTCACCGGCTAGCGGGGGGACCAATGAGCAGTTCTTC. Complete variable domain (other parts from reference TRBV18 and TRBJ2-1): NAGVMQNPRHLVRRRGQEARLRCSPMKGHSHVYWYRQLPEEGLKFMVYLQKENIIDESGMPKERFSAEFPKEGPSILRIQQVVRGDSAAYFCASSPASGGTNEQFFGPGTRLTVL.

This clone has more than one count but fewer than ten. The CDR3 loop is CASSPTGLGYTF. DNA of the CDR3: TGTGCCAGCAGCCCCACAGGGCTTGGCTACACCTTC. The rearrangement uses TRBV14 and TRBJ1-2; maybe TRBD1 (6 bases). The V end lost 4 bases, the J end lost 7 bases, and 10 bases lay between the germline ends. CDR1 and CDR2 (germline): SGHDN, FVKESK. The CDR3 has 12 amino acids.